A selection of T cell receptor beta chains follows, all from one sample in a study of Ad26.COV2.S vaccination and SARS-CoV-2 variants. Repertoires were generated with immunoSEQ multiplex PCR, while TCRdb's copy carries only in-frame clones and drops some. The sample carries about 370,000 clones, around 85% recorded once. The source was peripheral blood, collected in a trial of Ad26.COV2.S vaccine versus placebo. These receptors were taken from a person between 18 and 60 years old who received the Ad26.COV2.S COVID-19 vaccine or a placebo. The CDR3 runs from the conserved cysteine through the conserved F or W. The D gene is left open where the match is weak. Only some rows state a clone size, as once, few, many or a class for expanded clones.

j_gene	d_gene	abundance	v_gene	CDR3aa	CDR3nt
TRBJ2-5	TRBD2	NA	TRBV7-6	CASSYRLSGGVETQYF	TGTGCCAGCAGCTACAGACTAAGCGGGGGGGTCGAGACCCAGTACTTC
TRBJ1-2	NA	NA	TRBV27	CASSLNGPSLYGYTF	TGTGCCAGCAGTTTAAATGGGCCCTCCCTTTATGGCTACACCTTC
TRBJ1-4	TRBD1	NA	TRBV5-1	CASSHDRGLNEKLFF	TGCGCCAGCAGCCATGACAGGGGACTTAATGAAAAACTGTTTTTT
TRBJ2-7	NA	NA	TRBV7-9	CASSSGGEQYF	TGTGCCAGCAGCTCCGGGGGCGAGCAGTACTTC
TRBJ2-2	TRBD2	NA	TRBV6-5	CASRLAGENTGELFF	TGTGCCAGCAGATTAGCGGGGGAGAACACCGGGGAGCTGTTTTTT
TRBJ2-7	TRBD2	NA	TRBV6-5	CASSPGLASYEQYF	TGTGCCAGCAGTCCGGGACTAGCCTCCTACGAGCAGTACTTC
TRBJ2-7	TRBD1	few	TRBV25-1	CASSHTGGEQYF	TGTGCCAGCAGTCATACAGGGGGCGAGCAGTACTTC
TRBJ1-4	NA	NA	TRBV7-9	CASSYEGSATNEKLFF	TGTGCCAGCAGCTATGAGGGGAGCGCAACTAATGAAAAACTGTTTTTT
TRBJ2-1	NA	NA	TRBV19	CASSITPGYGEQFF	TGTGCCAGTAGTATAACTCCAGGGTACGGTGAGCAGTTCTTC
TRBJ1-2	NA	NA	TRBV12-3/TRBV12-4	CASSRRPGGYTF	TGTGCCAGCAGTCGCCGACCGGGTGGCTACACCTTC
TRBJ1-2	NA	once	TRBV27	CASSTGADYGYTF	TGTGCCAGCAGCACCGGGGCGGATTATGGCTACACCTTC
TRBJ1-1	NA	once	TRBV5-1	CASSPGTGGNTEAFF	TGCGCCAGCAGCCCTGGGACTGGTGGGAACACTGAAGCTTTCTTT
TRBJ1-1	NA	NA	TRBV7-9	CASSHARGNTEAFF	TGTGCCAGCAGCCACGCCCGGGGGAACACTGAAGCTTTCTTT
TRBJ2-3	NA	NA	TRBV10-1	CASSESGLLWGVDTDTQYF	TGCGCCAGCAGTGAGTCGGGTCTCCTCTGGGGAGTTGACACAGATACGCAGTATTTT
TRBJ1-2	NA	NA	TRBV27	CARPLGGYGYTF	TGTGCCAGACCCCTGGGGGGCTATGGCTACACCTTC
TRBJ2-2	NA	NA	TRBV10-3	CAIAVGNTGELFF	TGTGCCATCGCAGTGGGGAACACCGGGGAGCTGTTTTTT
TRBJ2-2	TRBD2	NA	TRBV6-5	CASRTAGGGTGELFF	TGTGCCAGCAGGACCGCCGGGGGGGGTACCGGGGAGCTGTTTTTT
TRBJ1-2	NA	few	TRBV20-1	CSARDLAGYTF	TGCAGTGCTAGAGACCTCGCTGGCTACACCTTC
TRBJ1-4	NA	NA	TRBV7-8	CASSLGASTRSTNEKLFF	TGTGCCAGCAGCTTGGGGGCGAGTACGCGCTCAACTAATGAAAAACTGTTTTTT
TRBJ2-7	TRBD1	few	TRBV5-1	CASSLGRQGAYEQYF	TGCGCCAGCAGCTTGGGGCGACAGGGGGCTTACGAGCAGTACTTC
TRBJ1-3	NA	NA	TRBV6-6	CASMVAQTFSGNTIYF	TGTGCCAGCATGGTGGCACAGACTTTCTCTGGAAACACCATATATTTT
TRBJ1-2	NA	NA	TRBV6-6	CASSHVRGDAVVGGYTF	TGTGCCAGCAGTCACGTGCGGGGGGACGCAGTAGTCGGCGGCTACACCTTC
TRBJ2-7	NA	NA	TRBV6-5	CASSPTLPGPYEQYF	TGTGCCAGCAGTCCGACCCTCCCGGGCCCCTACGAGCAGTACTTC
TRBJ1-1	TRBD1	NA	TRBV3-1/TRBV3-2	CASSSAGQGPPEAFF	TGTGCCAGCAGCTCCGCGGGACAGGGTCCCCCTGAAGCTTTCTTT
TRBJ1-3	NA	few	TRBV2	CASSDGGTGNTIYF	TGTGCCAGCAGTGATGGTGGAACTGGAAACACCATATATTTT
TRBJ2-5	NA	NA	TRBV5-1	CVPSGQKETQYF	TGCGTCCCGAGTGGTCAGAAAGAGACCCAGTACTTC
TRBJ2-7	NA	NA	TRBV5-1	CASSLGPPPLSYEQYF	TGCGCCAGCAGCTTGGGGCCGCCCCCCCTCTCCTACGAGCAGTACTTC
TRBJ2-3	NA	NA	TRBV10-2	CASRLGGLRTDTQYF	TGCGCCAGCAGGTTGGGTGGTCTTAGAACAGATACGCAGTATTTT
TRBJ1-2	NA	NA	TRBV18	CASSPYVMDRYGYTF	TGTGCCAGCTCACCATACGTAATGGATCGCTATGGCTACACCTTC
TRBJ2-3	TRBD2	NA	TRBV3-1/TRBV3-2	CASSQGLAGDTDTQYF	TGTGCCAGCAGCCAAGGACTAGCGGGGGACACAGATACGCAGTATTTT